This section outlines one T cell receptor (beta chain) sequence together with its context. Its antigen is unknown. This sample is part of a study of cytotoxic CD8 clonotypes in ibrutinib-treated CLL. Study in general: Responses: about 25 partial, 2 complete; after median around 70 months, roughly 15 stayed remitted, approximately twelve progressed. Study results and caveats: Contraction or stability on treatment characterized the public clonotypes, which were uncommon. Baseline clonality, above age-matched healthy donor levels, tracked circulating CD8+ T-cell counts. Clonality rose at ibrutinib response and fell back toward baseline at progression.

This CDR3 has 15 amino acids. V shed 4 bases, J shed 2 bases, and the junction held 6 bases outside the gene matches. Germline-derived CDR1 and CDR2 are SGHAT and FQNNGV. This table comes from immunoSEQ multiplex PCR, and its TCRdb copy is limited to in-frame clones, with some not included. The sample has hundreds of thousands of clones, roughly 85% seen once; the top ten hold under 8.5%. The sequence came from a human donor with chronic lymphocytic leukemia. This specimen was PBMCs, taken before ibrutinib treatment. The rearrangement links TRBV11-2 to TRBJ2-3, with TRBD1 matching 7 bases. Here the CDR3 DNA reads TGTGCCAGCAGCTCTCGGACAGGAGCCACAGATACGCAGTATTTT. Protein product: CASSSRTGATDTQYF.